What follows are 3 T cell receptor beta chains derived from one specimen sequenced in a study of T cells in Graves' hyperthyroidism and ophthalmopathy. From RNA transcripts, TCR beta CDR3 regions were amplified. The TCR CDR3 first-round RT-PCR relied on the HTBI primer set. TCRdb reprocessed the multiplex PCR reads via MiXCR and lists one record per CDR3 protein. Of some 720,000 distinct CDR3 sequences listed, around 17% are singletons. The sequenced sample consisted of blood. The receptor set was obtained from a man younger than 35 with Graves' hyperthyroidism.

The rearrangement uses TRBV5-1 and TRBJ1-2; D is uncertain. Trimming left V 1 base short and J 4 bases short, with 8 bases between. Per germline, CDR1 SGHRS and CDR2 YFSETQ. This CDR3 is built from 13 residues. The CDR3 loop reads CASSLTSLYGYTF. CDR3 nucleotide sequence: TGCGCCAGCAGCTTGACCAGCCTCTATGGCTACACCTTC.

This sequence joins TRBV4-2 and TRBJ1-2; no clear D gene. Germline CDR1 and CDR2: LGHNA and YNFKEQ. The CDR3 sequence is 12 residues long. With 5 bases removed from V and 8 bases from J, the gap between germline ends came to 12 bases. The CDR3 nucleotides are TGTGCCAGCAGCTCATGGACGCCCGGCTACACCTTC. Translation: CASSSWTPGYTF.

Concerning this clonotype itself: This sequence may be a read error, since a much larger clone differs from it by one base. The gene calls are TRBV11-3 and TRBJ2-7, with D perhaps matching TRBD2 (5 bases). Trimming cost V 1 base and J 4 bases, with 14 bases left between them. Per the germline V gene, CDR1 is SGHNT and CDR2 is YENEEA. The CDR3 runs 15 residues. The CDR3: CASSLVSLAAYEQYF. The DNA for the CDR3 is TGTGCCAGCAGCTTAGTGTCCCTAGCCGCTTACGAGCAGTACTTC.